Presented here are 32 T cell receptor beta chains from one specimen sequenced in a study of metastatic and nonmetastatic thyroid tumors. Thyroid surgery was preceded by no treatment in any patient. MiXCR reprocessed the PCR reads for TCRdb. Of some 25,000 clones in the sample, approximately 19% were seen once. Sequences were obtained from blood. These receptors came from a male donor with papillary thyroid cancer or a benign thyroid nodule (not recorded which). Some clones in this sample may be carry-over from other donors' samples.

This clone was seen a few times. The rearrangement joins TRBV11-1 to TRBJ2-2; perhaps TRBD2 as D (7 bases). The CDR3 loop spans 16 amino acids. Per the germline V gene, CDR1 is SGHAT and CDR2 is FQDESV (reference sequence). V lost 5 bases and J lost 10, with 23 bases in between. The CDR3, as DNA: TGTGCCAGCAGCCCGACGCTGGCTCGGGGGGCCCAGGAGCTGTTTTTT. It yields the protein CASSPTLARGAQELFF.

This clone was seen ten or more times. The chain couples TRBV4-1 to TRBJ2-6; D possibly corresponds to TRBD1 (5 bases). The CDR3 length is 15 residues. Per the germline V gene, CDR1 is MGHRA and CDR2 is YSYEKL. V was shortened by 1 base and J by 6 bases, with 10 bases between the two germline ends. The CDR3 DNA follows: TGCGCCAGCAGCCAAGTTAGGGGTCCGGCCAACGTCCTGACTTTC. Translated, it gives CASSQVRGPANVLTF.

This clone has a count of ten or more. The V gene is TRBV20-1, the J gene TRBJ2-7; a weak D match, TRBD2 (6 bases). Trimming removed 5 bases from V and 3 bases from J, with 14 bases in between. CDR1 and CDR2 (germline): DFQATT, SNEGSKA (reference sequence). The CDR3 consists of 13 residues. CDR3 sequence (DNA): TGCAGTGCTGGCGGTTGGGAGGTCTACGAGCAGTACTTC. Its translation is CSAGGWEVYEQYF.

Many counts were recorded for this clone. The chain joins TRBV7-8 to TRBJ2-3; tentatively, D is TRBD1 or TRBD2 (6 bases each). V was trimmed by 5 bases and J by 0 bases, leaving 21 bases between them. The CDR3 loop spans 18 amino acids. The V gene's germline CDR1 is SGHVS and CDR2 FQNEAQ. CDR3 sequence reads: CASSPLTGRSSSTDTQYF. In DNA, the CDR3 is TGTGCCAGCAGCCCTCTTACAGGGAGGTCTTCTAGCACAGATACGCAGTATTTT.

This clone has just a few counts. The chain couples TRBV6-2 or TRBV6-3 to TRBJ1-5; no firm D call. The CDR3 is 15 residues long. Deletions cut 0 bases from V and 7 bases from J, with 13 bases between. Germline loops: CDR1 MNHEY, CDR2 SVGEGT. CDR3 protein: CASSYSVGSGQPQHF. The CDR3 DNA is TGTGCCAGCAGTTACTCAGTAGGGTCCGGGCAGCCCCAGCATTTT.

This clone was observed at least ten times. This sequence joins TRBV2 and TRBJ2-1, with D possibly being TRBD2 (5 bases). The V end was cut by 7 bases, the J end by 12 bases, with 22 bases between. Germline loops: CDR1 SNHLY, CDR2 FYNNEI. The CDR3 has 14 residues. The CDR3 DNA sequence: TGTGCCAGCAAAGCCATAAGGTCGGCGGGTCTGCAGTTCTTC. It yields the protein CASKAIRSAGLQFF.

The chain joins TRBV5-6 to TRBJ2-1; TRBD1 matches 7 bases. With V trimmed by 4 bases and J by 2 bases, 3 bases remained unmatched. The germline CDR1 and CDR2 sequences are SGHDT and YYEEEE. CDR3 size: 14 residues. This CDR3 reads CASSIGTAYNEQFF. CDR3 DNA: TGTGCCAGCAGCATAGGGACAGCCTACAATGAGCAGTTCTTC.

The chain has TRBV20-1 and TRBJ2-1; 10 positions match TRBD2. V trimming: 3 bases; J trimming: 4 bases; junction bases outside the gene matches: 12. Per germline, CDR1 DFQATT and CDR2 SNEGSKA (reference sequence). The CDR3 has 17 residues. CDR3 sequence: CSASPLAGAESYNEQFF. Written as DNA, the CDR3 is TGCAGTGCTAGTCCGCTAGCGGGAGCCGAGTCTTACAATGAGCAGTTCTTC.

V and J are TRBV10-1 and TRBJ1-2, with D tentatively TRBD1 (5 bases). The CDR3 contains 14 residues. V lost 0 bases to trimming and J lost 8 bases, with 13 bases between them. CDR1 is WNHNN and CDR2 is SYGVQD in the germline V gene (reference sequence). The CDR3 region is CASSESRGMEGYTF. CDR3 DNA: TGCGCCAGCAGTGAGTCTCGGGGGATGGAGGGCTACACCTTC.

The chain carries TRBV6-1 and TRBJ2-7; TRBD2 matches at 11 bases. Trimming at V came to 6 bases and at J to 1 base, leaving 5 bases not matched to a gene. This CDR3 has 15 amino acids. Per germline, CDR1 MNHNS and CDR2 SASEGT. The CDR3 protein is CASSPRTSGSYEQYF. As DNA, the CDR3 is TGTGCCAGCAGCCCCCGGACTAGCGGGTCCTACGAGCAGTACTTC.

This clone occurred many times. DNA of the CDR3: TGCAGTGCTAGAAACAGGCTAGGCATTCGAAATGAGCAGTTCTTC. This codes for CSARNRLGIRNEQFF. This chain links TRBV20-1 with TRBJ2-1; a possible D gene is TRBD1 (5 bases). Deletions cut 2 bases from V and 7 bases from J, with 18 bases between. The germline V gene encodes CDR1 DFQATT and CDR2 SNEGSKA (reference sequence). The length of the CDR3 is 15 residues.

The genes are TRBV19 and TRBJ1-2; 10 nucleotides match TRBD1. The ends lost 5 bases at V and 5 bases at J; junction bases unmatched: 5. Germline V lookup: CDR1 LNHDA, CDR2 SQIVND (reference sequence). The CDR3 length is 14 residues. The CDR3 region has the DNA TGTGCCAGTAGTCCCCGGGACAGGGGATATGGCTACACCTTC. Translation: CASSPRDRGYGYTF. Full variable domain (outside the CDR3, taken from reference TRBV19 and TRBJ1-2): DGGITQSPKYLFRKEGQNVTLSCEQNLNHDAMYWYRQDPGQGLRLIYYSQIVNDFQKGDIAEGYSVSREKKESFPLTVTSAQKNPTAFYLCASSPRDRGYGYTFGSGTRLTVV.

The V and J genes are TRBV19 and TRBJ2-7; 8 nucleotides agree with TRBD1. The ends lost 5 bases at V and 4 bases at J; junction bases unmatched: 7. The CDR3 is 14 residues long. The germline V gene has CDR1 LNHDA and CDR2 SQIVND (reference sequence). Here the CDR3 DNA reads TGTGCCAGTAGTCCGCGACAGGGGAGGTACGAGCAGTACTTC. Its translation: CASSPRQGRYEQYF.

This clone was found many times. Other DNA sequences of this sample code for an identical CDR3. The CDR3 protein is CSVGRGDTEAFF. The CDR3 DNA reads TGCAGCGTTGGTCGAGGGGACACTGAAGCTTTCTTT. The V and J genes are TRBV29-1 and TRBJ1-1; the D gene is possibly TRBD1 (5 bases). The CDR3 totals 12 residues. From germline, CDR1 is SQVTM and CDR2 ANQGSEA. V was trimmed by 4 bases and J by 3 bases, leaving 9 bases between them. Full variable domain (rest looked up from reference TRBV29-1 and TRBJ1-1): SAVISQKPSRDICQRGTSLTIQCQVDSQVTMMFWYRQQPGQSLTLIATANQGSEATYESGFVIDKFPISRPNLTFSTLTVSNMSPEDSSIYLCSVGRGDTEAFFGQGTRLTVV.

This clone was counted many times. The chain employs TRBV5-5 and TRBJ2-5; possibly TRBD1 for D (7 bases). Trimming stripped 1 base from V and 4 bases from J, with 20 bases between. The CDR3 totals 17 residues. The germline V gene encodes CDR1 SGHKS and CDR2 YYEKEE (reference sequence). CDR3 sequence reads: CASSLSQGGIRGETQYF. CDR3 in DNA: TGTGCCAGCAGCTTGTCCCAGGGGGGTATAAGGGGAGAGACCCAGTACTTC.

This clone was counted at least ten times. The V gene is TRBV5-8, the J gene TRBJ2-7, with unresolved D. Trimming removed 1 base from V and 2 bases from J, with 10 bases in between. This CDR3 is built from 14 residues. Germline values: CDR1 SGHTS, CDR2 YDEGEE. CDR3 sequence (DNA): TGTGCCAGCAGCTTGAGTAACATCCCCTACGAGCAGTACTTC. This gives the protein CASSLSNIPYEQYF.

This chain connects TRBV18 to TRBJ2-1; weak D call: TRBD1 (6 bases). The germline V and J ends were trimmed by 3 bases and 9 bases, with 18 bases remaining between them. This CDR3 is built from 15 residues. The V gene's germline CDR1 is KGHSH and CDR2 LQKENI. In DNA form, the CDR3 reads TGTGCCAGCTCACCTGGACACGGGAAAGGGGGTGAGCAGTTCTTC. It translates to CASSPGHGKGGEQFF.

At least ten counts were recorded for this clone. This chain links TRBV25-1 with TRBJ2-3; 9 bases map to TRBD2. The length of the CDR3 is 16 residues. Germline V gene lookup returns CDR1 MGHDK and CDR2 SYGVNS. V was clipped by 3 bases and J by 2 bases; unmatched bases: 6. The CDR3 protein is CASSDQTSGPTDTQYF. The CDR3 nucleotides are TGTGCCAGCAGTGACCAGACTAGCGGTCCCACAGATACGCAGTATTTT.

This clone counts as medium-sized (0.01 to 0.1%). The rearrangement joins TRBV6-2 or TRBV6-3 to TRBJ2-3, with 9 bases lining up with TRBD2. After removal of 1 base from V and 1 base from J, the junction contained 0 bases not matched to a gene. Looked up from germline, CDR1 is MNHEY and CDR2 is SVGEGT. This CDR3 is 15 amino acids long. The CDR3 DNA is TGTGCCAGCAGTTACTTAGCGGGGGGCACAGATACGCAGTATTTT. This translates into CASSYLAGGTDTQYF.

The chain has TRBV19 and TRBJ1-1, with a possible D match to TRBD1 (5 bases). V gave up 7 bases and J gave up 0 bases, with 21 bases separating them. Germline-derived CDR1 and CDR2 are LNHDA and SQIVND (reference sequence). The CDR3 contains 17 residues. The CDR3 is CASTPGEGRRLNTEAFF. The CDR3 DNA reads as TGTGCCAGTACCCCCGGGGAGGGGAGGAGATTGAACACTGAAGCTTTCTTT.

This chain connects TRBV5-6 to TRBJ1-1, with 8 bases matching TRBD1. The ends lost 5 bases at V and 1 base at J; junction bases unmatched: 7. Germline V CDR1 and CDR2: SGHDT, YYEEEE. The CDR3 covers 15 residues. DNA of the CDR3: TGTGCCAGCAGTTTTGGACAGGGCCAGAACACTGAAGCTTTCTTT. Amino acid sequence: CASSFGQGQNTEAFF.

This clone was recorded at least ten times. The V call is TRBV29-1, the J call TRBJ2-7; no clear D. The CDR3 is 14 residues long. Trimming removed 1 base from V and 2 bases from J, with 12 bases in between. From germline, CDR1 is SQVTM and CDR2 ANQGSEA. The CDR3 region has the DNA TGCAGCGTTGAAGCTCGCGTCCCTCCCTACGAGCAGTACTTC. Protein sequence: CSVEARVPPYEQYF.

This clone was observed many times. This rearrangement joins TRBV5-1 to TRBJ2-5; TRBD1 matches at 9 bases. From germline, CDR1 is SGHRS and CDR2 YFSETQ. The trim removed 5 bases at V and 5 bases at J, leaving 7 bases unmatched. There are 14 residues in the CDR3. The CDR3 nucleotides read TGCGCCAGCAGAACACAGGGGGCAGGGGAGACCCAGTACTTC. This encodes CASRTQGAGETQYF.

The chain links TRBV30 to TRBJ1-6; D is undetermined. Deletions cut 5 bases from V and 4 bases from J, with 12 bases between. The germline CDR1 and CDR2 sequences are GTSNPN and SVGIG (reference sequence). This CDR3 spans 14 amino acids. The CDR3 region has the DNA TGTGCCTGGCAACCCGGGTCATATAATTCACCCCTCCACTTT. Its translation: CAWQPGSYNSPLHF.

This clone was observed many times. The chain links TRBV19 to TRBJ1-2; unclear D gene. CDR1 and CDR2 (germline): LNHDA, SQIVND (reference sequence). Deletions cut 5 bases from V and 0 bases from J, with 19 bases between. The CDR3 loop spans 17 amino acids. CDR3 DNA sequence: TGTGCCAGTAGTCATCCGCTAGGCAGCTTTTCTAACTATGGCTACACCTTC. Amino acid sequence: CASSHPLGSFSNYGYTF. The full variable domain, with the rest looked up from reference TRBV19 and TRBJ1-2, is DGGITQSPKYLFRKEGQNVTLSCEQNLNHDAMYWYRQDPGQGLRLIYYSQIVNDFQKGDIAEGYSVSREKKESFPLTVTSAQKNPTAFYLCASSHPLGSFSNYGYTFGSGTRLTVV.

This clone showed up many times. J is TRBJ2-7 and V is TRBV6-1; D call uncertain. The germline CDR1 and CDR2 sequences are MNHNS and SASEGT. V was pared by 6 bases and J by 3 bases, with 9 bases between. The CDR3 consists of 12 residues. In DNA, the CDR3 is TGTGCCAGCAGGGGTGAGTTCTACGAGCAGTACTTC. Encoded protein: CASRGEFYEQYF.

This clone was counted at least ten times. The chain is built from TRBV20-1 and TRBJ2-7; 7 nucleotides agree with TRBD2. Germline V CDR1 and CDR2: DFQATT, SNEGSKA (reference sequence). V lost 0 bases and J lost 6; bases outside the gene matches: 8. The CDR3 sequence is 14 residues long. The DNA of the CDR3 is TGCAGTGCTAGAGATGGGGAGGGCCTCACCGAGCAGTACTTC. Its protein product is CSARDGEGLTEQYF.

By sample fraction, this clone is medium-sized. V gene TRBV2 combines with J gene TRBJ2-7, with 7 bases aligning to TRBD2. The CDR3 length is 14 residues. V gave up 5 bases and J gave up 4 bases; unmatched junction bases: 8. Germline V CDR1 and CDR2: SNHLY, FYNNEI. The CDR3 spells CASSYGGTVYEQYF. The CDR3 coding sequence is TGTGCCAGCAGTTACGGGGGGACGGTTTACGAGCAGTACTTC.

A word on this clone: At one end, the junction sequence differs from germline, possibly due to a read error. J is TRBJ2-5 and V is TRBV11-1; 15 positions agree with TRBD2. This CDR3 region has 18 residues. The germline V gene has CDR1 SGHAT and CDR2 FQDESV (reference sequence). CDR3 amino acids: CASSTGTSGRREQETQYF. Here the CDR3 DNA reads TGTGCCAGCAGCACCGGGACTAGCGGGAGGAGGGAACAGGAGACTCAGTACTTC.

The chain recombines TRBV12-3 or TRBV12-4 with TRBJ2-3, with D hard to call. The V gene lost 4 bases and the J gene lost 7 bases, with 9 bases spanning the gap. This CDR3 has 12 amino acids. The CDR3 coding sequence is TGTGCCAGCAGTTCCCCCCGAAATACGCAGTATTTT. Translation gives CASSSPRNTQYF.

This clone was detected a few times. The sample holds other DNA sequences that translate to the same CDR3. The genes are TRBV27 and TRBJ2-3, with 7 bases matching TRBD2. CDR3 length: 16 amino acids. The germline CDR1 and CDR2 sequences are MNHEY and SMNVEV (reference sequence). Losses at the gene ends were 4 bases for V and 1 base for J; bases not matched to a gene: 8. The CDR3, as DNA: TGTGCCAGCAGTTCCCGACTAGCCGGGGGCACAGATACGCAGTATTTT. This sequence encodes CASSSRLAGGTDTQYF.

As to this clone: Because it lacks the conserved phenylalanine or tryptophan at the end, this CDR3 is likely a read error. The V call is TRBV27, the J call TRBJ1-2; 9 positions match TRBD1. V lost 3 bases, J lost 3 bases, and 2 bases stayed unmatched. The CDR3 extends over 14 amino acids. Germline lookup yields CDR1 MNHEY and CDR2 SMNVEV (reference sequence). CDR3 nucleotide sequence: TGTGCCAGCAGTTTCTGGGACAGGGACTATGGCTACACCCTC. The encoded protein is CASSFWDRDYGYTL.